A selection of T cell receptor beta chains follows, all from one sample in a study of siplizumab effects on memory and regulatory T cells. Data came from immunoSEQ multiplex PCR; TCRdb stores just in-frame clones and leaves some out. The sample shows 98,000 or so clones, roughly 92% of them seen only once. Sequences were obtained from Tregs sorted from blood. The receptors were gathered from a human donor in good health. The CDR3 runs from the conserved cysteine through the conserved F or W. A D gene is named only where the DNA matches it firmly. Only some rows state a clone size, as once, few, many or a class for expanded clones.

d_call: TRBD1; j_call: TRBJ1-6; v_call: TRBV25-1; clone_size: .; cdr3_nt: TGTGCCAGCAGATCCACAGGGGGCTATAATTCACCCCTCCACTTT; cdr3_aa: CASRSTGGYNSPLHF
d_call: .; j_call: TRBJ2-1; v_call: TRBV4-3; clone_size: .; cdr3_nt: TGCGCCAGCAGCTTAGGTGGGGGGGGCGGTAATGAGCAGTTCTTC; cdr3_aa: CASSLGGGGGNEQFF
d_call: TRBD1; j_call: TRBJ2-3; v_call: TRBV5-1; clone_size: .; cdr3_nt: TGCGCCAGCAGCTTGACATCCCATCTACGACAGGGGATTACAGATACGCAGTATTTT; cdr3_aa: CASSLTSHLRQGITDTQYF
d_call: .; j_call: TRBJ2-5; v_call: TRBV4-3; clone_size: .; cdr3_nt: TGCGCCAGCAGCCAAGATAACAGTGTGGAGACCCAGTACTTC; cdr3_aa: CASSQDNSVETQYF
d_call: .; j_call: TRBJ2-5; v_call: TRBV19; clone_size: .; cdr3_nt: TGTGCCAGTAGTATGAGAGAGACCCAGTACTTC; cdr3_aa: CASSMRETQYF
d_call: .; j_call: TRBJ2-7; v_call: TRBV18; clone_size: .; cdr3_nt: TGTGCCAGCTCACCCGTTACTTCGACTAGAAGTTCCTACGAGCAGTACTTC; cdr3_aa: CASSPVTSTRSSYEQYF
d_call: TRBD1; j_call: TRBJ1-2; v_call: TRBV18; clone_size: .; cdr3_nt: TGTGCCAGCTCGCCCGGGACAGACTATGGCTACACCTTC; cdr3_aa: CASSPGTDYGYTF
d_call: .; j_call: TRBJ1-5; v_call: TRBV19; clone_size: .; cdr3_nt: TGTGCCAGTGCGGGACGCGGGGGCCTTGGGAATCAGCCCCAGCATTTT; cdr3_aa: CASAGRGGLGNQPQHF
d_call: .; j_call: TRBJ2-3; v_call: TRBV5-4; clone_size: .; cdr3_nt: TGTGCCAGCAGCTTGGAGAGGGCCACAGATACGCAGTATTTT; cdr3_aa: CASSLERATDTQYF
d_call: .; j_call: TRBJ1-2; v_call: TRBV30; clone_size: .; cdr3_nt: TGTGCCTGGAGTGGCGGGGGGGAGAGGTACACCTTC; cdr3_aa: CAWSGGGERYTF
d_call: TRBD1; j_call: TRBJ2-1; v_call: TRBV29-1; clone_size: .; cdr3_nt: TGCAGCGTTGAAGATCCGACAGGGAGCTCCTACAATGAGCAGTTCTTC; cdr3_aa: CSVEDPTGSSYNEQFF
d_call: TRBD2; j_call: TRBJ2-2; v_call: TRBV5-4; clone_size: .; cdr3_nt: TGTGCCAGCAGCGTTGGACCTTTGCCAGCGGGAGGTGGGGAGCTGTTTTTT; cdr3_aa: CASSVGPLPAGGGELFF
d_call: TRBD2; j_call: TRBJ2-6; v_call: TRBV27; clone_size: .; cdr3_nt: TGTGCCAGCAGTTTATCGGTACTAGCGGGAGTGCCTGGGGCCAACGTCCTGACTTTC; cdr3_aa: CASSLSVLAGVPGANVLTF
d_call: .; j_call: TRBJ2-5; v_call: TRBV30; clone_size: .; cdr3_nt: TGTGCCTGGAGTCCCCCCTTGGAGACCCAGTACTTC; cdr3_aa: CAWSPPLETQYF
d_call: TRBD1; j_call: TRBJ2-7; v_call: TRBV13; clone_size: .; cdr3_nt: TGTGCCAGCAGAAAAAGGGACAGTACCTACGAGCAGTACTTC; cdr3_aa: CASRKRDSTYEQYF
d_call: .; j_call: TRBJ2-7; v_call: TRBV11-2; clone_size: .; cdr3_nt: TGTGCCAGCAGCTTAGGCTCCGAATACGAGCAGTACTTC; cdr3_aa: CASSLGSEYEQYF
d_call: TRBD2; j_call: TRBJ2-3; v_call: TRBV4-2; clone_size: .; cdr3_nt: TGTGCCAGCAGCCCTGGGACTAGTCACGGAGATACGCAGTATTTT; cdr3_aa: CASSPGTSHGDTQYF
d_call: .; j_call: TRBJ2-2; v_call: TRBV6-6; clone_size: .; cdr3_nt: TGTGCCAGCAGTTACCCCCCCAGGACCCAAACCGGGGAGCTGTTTTTT; cdr3_aa: CASSYPPRTQTGELFF
d_call: .; j_call: TRBJ2-5; v_call: TRBV6-1; clone_size: .; cdr3_nt: TGTGCCAGCAGGGCTTGGGGAGAGACCCAGTACTTC; cdr3_aa: CASRAWGETQYF
d_call: .; j_call: TRBJ2-1; v_call: TRBV15; clone_size: once; cdr3_nt: TGTGCCACCAGCAGTTTCCATCGGGGCAGGGCCTCCTACAATGAGCAGTTCTTC; cdr3_aa: CATSSFHRGRASYNEQFF
d_call: TRBD1; j_call: TRBJ2-3; v_call: TRBV11-3; clone_size: .; cdr3_nt: TGTGCCAGCAGCTTGGGACAGTCAAGCACAGATACGCAGTATTTT; cdr3_aa: CASSLGQSSTDTQYF
d_call: .; j_call: TRBJ1-3; v_call: TRBV7-9; clone_size: .; cdr3_nt: TGTGCCAGCAGCTTAGGCAGGGTCACTGGAAACACCATATATTTT; cdr3_aa: CASSLGRVTGNTIYF
d_call: .; j_call: TRBJ2-5; v_call: TRBV5-8; clone_size: .; cdr3_nt: TGTGCCAGCAGCTTGGGACCAAATGGGGAGACCCAGTACTTC; cdr3_aa: CASSLGPNGETQYF
d_call: .; j_call: TRBJ1-6; v_call: TRBV11-1; clone_size: .; cdr3_nt: TGTGCCAGCAGCTCGAGCAGGGGCCCCGGATCACCCCTCCACTTT; cdr3_aa: CASSSSRGPGSPLHF
d_call: TRBD1; j_call: TRBJ1-1; v_call: TRBV6-1; clone_size: few; cdr3_nt: TGTGCCAGCAGGTGGACAGGGAACACTGAAGCTTTCTTT; cdr3_aa: CASRWTGNTEAFF
d_call: TRBD1; j_call: TRBJ1-2; v_call: TRBV28; clone_size: .; cdr3_nt: TGTGCCAGCAGATTCCCTCAAGGACAGGGACGTCGTGGCTACACCTTC; cdr3_aa: CASRFPQGQGRRGYTF
d_call: .; j_call: TRBJ2-1; v_call: TRBV12-5; clone_size: .; cdr3_nt: TGTGCTAGTGGTTTGCTAACCTCAGGGTATGAGCAGTTCTTC; cdr3_aa: CASGLLTSGYEQFF
d_call: .; j_call: TRBJ2-5; v_call: TRBV18; clone_size: .; cdr3_nt: TGTGCCAGCTCACCGCGACAGGTACCCGGGGAGACCCAGTACTTC; cdr3_aa: CASSPRQVPGETQYF
d_call: .; j_call: TRBJ1-2; v_call: TRBV18; clone_size: .; cdr3_nt: TGTGCCAGCTCACCCAACACCTTTCGCTATGGCTACACCTTC; cdr3_aa: CASSPNTFRYGYTF